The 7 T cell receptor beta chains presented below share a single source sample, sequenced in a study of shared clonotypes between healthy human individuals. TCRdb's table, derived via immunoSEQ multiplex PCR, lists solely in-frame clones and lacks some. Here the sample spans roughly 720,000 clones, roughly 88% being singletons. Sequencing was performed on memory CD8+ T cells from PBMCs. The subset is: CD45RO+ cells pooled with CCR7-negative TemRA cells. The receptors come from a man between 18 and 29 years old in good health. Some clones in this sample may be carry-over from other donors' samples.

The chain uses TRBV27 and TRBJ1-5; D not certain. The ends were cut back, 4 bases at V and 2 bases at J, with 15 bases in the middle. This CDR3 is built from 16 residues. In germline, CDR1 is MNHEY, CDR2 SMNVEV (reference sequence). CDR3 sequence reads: CASSSEGGRGNQPQHF. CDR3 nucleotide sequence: TGTGCCAGCAGTTCAGAGGGAGGGAGAGGCAATCAGCCCCAGCATTTT.

The CDR3 nucleotides read TGTGCCAGCAGCTTGGATGAGGGGGAAGCTTTCTTT. It encodes CASSLDEGEAFF. This chain links TRBV5-4 with TRBJ1-1; perhaps TRBD1 as D (5 bases). V gave up 0 bases and J gave up 8 bases, with 8 bases separating them. Per the germline V gene, CDR1 is SGHNT and CDR2 is YYREEE (reference sequence). The CDR3 is 12 residues long.

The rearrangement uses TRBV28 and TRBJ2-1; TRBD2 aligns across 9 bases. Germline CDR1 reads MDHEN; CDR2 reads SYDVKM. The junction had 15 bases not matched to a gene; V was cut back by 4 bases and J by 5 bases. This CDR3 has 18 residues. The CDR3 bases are TGTGCCAGCAGTTGGCGGGAGGGTGGGATCTCGGTTGACAATGAGCAGTTCTTC. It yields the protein CASSWREGGISVDNEQFF.

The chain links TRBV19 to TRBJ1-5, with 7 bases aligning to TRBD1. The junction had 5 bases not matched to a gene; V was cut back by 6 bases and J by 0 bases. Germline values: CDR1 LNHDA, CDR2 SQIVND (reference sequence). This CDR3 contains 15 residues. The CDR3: CASSQGEYSNQPQHF. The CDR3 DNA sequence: TGTGCCAGTAGCCAGGGGGAATATAGCAATCAGCCCCAGCATTTT.

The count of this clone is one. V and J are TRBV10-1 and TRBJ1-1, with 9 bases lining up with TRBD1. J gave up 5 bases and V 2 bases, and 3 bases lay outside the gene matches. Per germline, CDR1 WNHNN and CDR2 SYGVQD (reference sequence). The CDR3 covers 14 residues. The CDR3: CASSENRGHTEAFF. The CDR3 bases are TGCGCCAGCAGTGAGAACAGGGGGCATACTGAAGCTTTCTTT.

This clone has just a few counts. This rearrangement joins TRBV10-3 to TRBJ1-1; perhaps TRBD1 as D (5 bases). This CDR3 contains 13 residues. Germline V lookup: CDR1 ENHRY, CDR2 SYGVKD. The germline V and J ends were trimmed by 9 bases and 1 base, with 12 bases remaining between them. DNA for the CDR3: TGTGCCATTAACGTGGGGACGAACACTGAAGCTTTCTTT. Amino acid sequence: CAINVGTNTEAFF.

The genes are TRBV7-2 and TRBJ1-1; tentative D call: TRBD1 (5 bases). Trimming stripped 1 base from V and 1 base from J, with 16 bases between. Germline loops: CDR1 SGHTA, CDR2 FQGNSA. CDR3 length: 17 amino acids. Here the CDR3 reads CASSLVNGGRTNTEAFF. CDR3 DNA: TGTGCCAGCAGCTTAGTTAATGGGGGAAGAACGAACACTGAAGCTTTCTTT.